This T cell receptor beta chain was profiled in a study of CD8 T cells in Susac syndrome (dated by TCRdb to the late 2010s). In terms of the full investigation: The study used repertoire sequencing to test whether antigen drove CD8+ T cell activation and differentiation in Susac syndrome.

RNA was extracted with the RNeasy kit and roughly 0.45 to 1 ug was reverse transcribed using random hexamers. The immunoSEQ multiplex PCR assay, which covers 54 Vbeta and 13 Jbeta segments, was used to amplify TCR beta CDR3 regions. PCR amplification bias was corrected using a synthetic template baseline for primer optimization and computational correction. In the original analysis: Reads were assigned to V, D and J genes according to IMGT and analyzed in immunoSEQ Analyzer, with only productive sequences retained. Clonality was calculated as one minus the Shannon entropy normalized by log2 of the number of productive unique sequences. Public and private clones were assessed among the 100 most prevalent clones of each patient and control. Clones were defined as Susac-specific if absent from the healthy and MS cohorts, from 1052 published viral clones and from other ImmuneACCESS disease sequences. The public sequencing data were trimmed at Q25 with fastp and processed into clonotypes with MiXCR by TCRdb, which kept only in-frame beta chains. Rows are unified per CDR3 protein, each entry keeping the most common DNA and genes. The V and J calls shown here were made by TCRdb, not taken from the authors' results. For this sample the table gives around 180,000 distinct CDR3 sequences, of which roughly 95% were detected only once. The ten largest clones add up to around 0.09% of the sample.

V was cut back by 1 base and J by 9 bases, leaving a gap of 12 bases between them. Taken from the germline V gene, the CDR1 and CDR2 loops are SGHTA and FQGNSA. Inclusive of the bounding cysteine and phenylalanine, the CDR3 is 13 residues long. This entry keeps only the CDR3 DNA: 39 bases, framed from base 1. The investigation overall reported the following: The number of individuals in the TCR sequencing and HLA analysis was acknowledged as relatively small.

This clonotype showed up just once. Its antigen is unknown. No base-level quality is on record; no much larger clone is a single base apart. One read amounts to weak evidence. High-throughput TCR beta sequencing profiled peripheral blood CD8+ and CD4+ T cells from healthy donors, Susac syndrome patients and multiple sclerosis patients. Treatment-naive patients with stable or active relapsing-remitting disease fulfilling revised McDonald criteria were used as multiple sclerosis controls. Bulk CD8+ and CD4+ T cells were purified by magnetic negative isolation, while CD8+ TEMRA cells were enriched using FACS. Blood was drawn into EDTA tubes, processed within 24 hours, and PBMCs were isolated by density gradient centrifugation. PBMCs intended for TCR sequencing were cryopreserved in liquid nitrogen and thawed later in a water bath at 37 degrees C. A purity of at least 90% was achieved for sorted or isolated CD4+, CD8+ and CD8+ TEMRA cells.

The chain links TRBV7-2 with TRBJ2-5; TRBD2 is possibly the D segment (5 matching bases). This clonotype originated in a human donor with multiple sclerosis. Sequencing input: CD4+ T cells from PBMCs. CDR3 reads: CASSLEGSSAQYF. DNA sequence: TGTGCCAGCAGCTTAGAAGGGAGTAGTGCCCAGTACTTC. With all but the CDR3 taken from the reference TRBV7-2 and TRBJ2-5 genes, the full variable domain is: GAGVSQSPSNKVTEKGKDVELRCDPISGHTALYWYRQSLGQGLEFLIYFQGNSAPDKSGLPSDRFSAERTGGSVSTLTIQRTQQEDSAVYLCASSLEGSSAQYFGPGTRLLVL.